This T cell receptor beta chain derives from a study of blood T cell repertoires in COVID-19. In the study overall: The analysed material was cDNA or gDNA that came from T cells, B-cell-depleted T cells, or PBMCs.

CDR1 and CDR2 from the germline V gene are SGHTA and FQGNSA. The CDR3 runs 15 residues. Trimming took 5 bases from V and 2 from J; bases not matched to a gene: 4. Grouping used clinical history reported by participants in a survey and questionnaire. In Cohort 3, a recovered donor had either two negative PCRs, clearance, or symptom resolution. In the original workflow: How many nucleated cells were present was estimated from reference gene primer amplification. The assay was immunoSEQ multiplex PCR, and TCRdb's table has in-frame clones only and misses some. The V and J calls and clone size come from that table; D and trimming were worked out from the DNA. Here the sample spans some 130,000 clones, around four fifths being singletons.

Sample: PBMCs or T cells enriched from blood (not recorded which). This receptor was obtained from a man aged 25 to 40 who had recovered from COVID-19. The V and J genes are TRBV7-2 and TRBJ2-3; 10 nucleotides align to TRBD2. The CDR3 region is CASSLSGRVTDTQYF. As DNA, the CDR3 is TGTGCCAGCAGCCTAAGCGGGAGGGTCACAGATACGCAGTATTTT.